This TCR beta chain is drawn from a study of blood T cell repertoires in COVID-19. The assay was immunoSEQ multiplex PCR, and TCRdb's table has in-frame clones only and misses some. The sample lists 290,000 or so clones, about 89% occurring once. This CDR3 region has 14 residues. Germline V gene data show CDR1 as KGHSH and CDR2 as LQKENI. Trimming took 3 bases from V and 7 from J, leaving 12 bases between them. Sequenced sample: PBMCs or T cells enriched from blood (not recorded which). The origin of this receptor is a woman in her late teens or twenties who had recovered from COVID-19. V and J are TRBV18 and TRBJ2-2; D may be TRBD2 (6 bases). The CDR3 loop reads CASSPPTSIGELFF. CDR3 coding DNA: TGTGCCAGCTCACCTCCCACTAGCATCGGGGAGCTGTTTTTT.